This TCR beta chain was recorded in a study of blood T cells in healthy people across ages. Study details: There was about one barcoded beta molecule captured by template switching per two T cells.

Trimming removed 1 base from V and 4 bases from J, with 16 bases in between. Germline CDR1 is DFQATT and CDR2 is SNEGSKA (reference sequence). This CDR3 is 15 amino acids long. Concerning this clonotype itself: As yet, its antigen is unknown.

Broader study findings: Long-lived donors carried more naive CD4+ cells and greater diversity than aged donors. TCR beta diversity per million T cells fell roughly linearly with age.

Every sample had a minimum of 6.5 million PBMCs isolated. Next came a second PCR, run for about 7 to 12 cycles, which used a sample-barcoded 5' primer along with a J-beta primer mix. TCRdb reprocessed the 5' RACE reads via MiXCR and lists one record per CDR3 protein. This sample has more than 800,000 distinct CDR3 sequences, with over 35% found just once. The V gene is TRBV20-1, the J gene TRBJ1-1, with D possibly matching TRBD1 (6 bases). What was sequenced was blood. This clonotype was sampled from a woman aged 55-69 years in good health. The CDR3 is CSARVLAGVGTEAFF. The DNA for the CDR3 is TGCAGTGCTAGAGTCCTCGCAGGGGTGGGCACTGAAGCTTTCTTT.